Each of the 18 T cell receptor beta chains below was sequenced from the same sample in a study of monozygotic twins with inflammatory bowel disease (dated by TCRdb to about 2019). Libraries were prepared through 5' RACE. TCRdb shows the sequencer as Illumina HiSeq 2500. Following reprocessing of the reads by TCRdb, the data hold one row per CDR3 protein sequence and no DNA is available. The table for this sample shows fewer than 450,000 distinct CDR3 sequences. The ten largest account for approximately 2.4% of the sample. The sequenced sample was blood. The source of these receptors is a human donor with ulcerative colitis or Crohn's disease, or a healthy co-twin of an affected twin (not recorded which).

The CDR3 region is CASSQPGQLGPHEQYF. The chain employs TRBV14 and TRBJ2-7; TCRdb outputs TRBD1, but without DNA this stays unchecked. The CDR3 runs to 16 residues. Germline-derived CDR1 and CDR2 are SGHDN and FVKESK.

The rearrangement links TRBV18 to TRBJ1-4. Looked up from germline, CDR1 is KGHSH and CDR2 is LQKENI. The length of the CDR3 is 14 residues. The CDR3 loop is CASSPPPASEKLFF.

This rearrangement joins TRBV28 to TRBJ2-5. The germline CDR1 and CDR2 sequences are MDHEN and SYDVKM. The CDR3 has 14 residues. This CDR3 reads CASSDRLNGETQYF.

The rearrangement links TRBV5-5 to TRBJ2-3; TCRdb reports TRBD1, a call that lacks DNA to check it against. The germline CDR1 and CDR2 sequences are SGHKS and YYEKEE (reference sequence). The CDR3 loop spans 16 amino acids. CDR3 in amino acids: CASSLGWGQGADTQYF.

The chain has TRBV20-1 and TRBJ1-1. The CDR3 has 12 amino acids. The germline V gene has CDR1 DFQATT and CDR2 SNEGSKA (reference sequence). The CDR3 sequence is CSAPEKYTEAFF.

V is TRBV2 and J is TRBJ2-3; TCRdb selects TRBD1, and the lack of DNA leaves this call unchecked. CDR3 length: 15 residues. Germline CDR1 is SNHLY and CDR2 is FYNNEI. CDR3 region: CASKRRGAGTDTQYF.

The chain employs TRBV5-5 and TRBJ2-1. The CDR3 covers 14 residues. CDR1 is SGHKS, CDR2 YYEKEE, per germline (reference sequence). The CDR3 loop is CASSFRENGNEQFF.

This chain uses TRBV5-1 with TRBJ2-2. There are 15 residues in the CDR3. Looked up from germline, CDR1 is SGHRS and CDR2 is YFSETQ. CDR3 in amino acids: CASSSDRTYTGELFF.

The chain combines TRBV5-1 with TRBJ2-1. Germline CDR1 SGHRS, CDR2 YFSETQ. The CDR3 totals 13 residues. The CDR3 sequence is CASSLIPHNEQFF.

The J gene is TRBJ2-6, the V gene TRBV12-3 or TRBV12-4; lacking DNA, the TRBD1 call made by TCRdb goes unchecked. This CDR3 is 17 amino acids long. CDR3 protein: CASSSRGTSSGANVLTF.

The chain combines TRBV12-3 or TRBV12-4 with TRBJ1-1; the TCRdb D gene call, TRBD1, has no DNA to confirm it. The CDR3 runs to 15 residues. CDR3 sequence reads: CAILGTGGLKREAFF.

The rearrangement uses TRBV12-3 or TRBV12-4 and TRBJ1-5. The CDR3 spans 15 residues. CDR3 in amino acids: CASSLAGRVDQPQHF.

The chain links TRBV19 to TRBJ2-3; TCRdb calls TRBD2, which cannot be checked without DNA. CDR3 size: 16 residues. CDR1 is LNHDA and CDR2 is SQIVND in the germline V gene (reference sequence). The CDR3 protein is CASSGLAGTSTDTQYF.

V and J are TRBV12-3 or TRBV12-4 and TRBJ2-1. The CDR3 length is 12 residues. This CDR3 is CASSLVRLEQFF.

V and J are TRBV5-1 and TRBJ2-2. The CDR3 has 14 amino acids. Looked up from germline, CDR1 is SGHRS and CDR2 is YFSETQ. The CDR3 protein is CASSRKQNTGELFF.

This sequence joins TRBV18 and TRBJ2-7. Germline CDR1 KGHSH, CDR2 LQKENI. This CDR3 has 15 residues. CDR3 amino acids: CASSLQGNARIEQYF.

The chain couples TRBV2 to TRBJ1-5. Germline V lookup: CDR1 SNHLY, CDR2 FYNNEI. CDR3 size: 14 residues. The CDR3 region is CASSRTSSNQPQHF.

The chain carries TRBV12-3 or TRBV12-4 and TRBJ2-1; the TCRdb call, TRBD2, lacks DNA for checking. The CDR3 runs 18 residues. The CDR3 protein is CASSLLAGLAGAWDEQFF.